The 22 T cell receptor beta chains below were found in one sample sequenced in a study. MiXCR, applied by TCRdb to the 5' RACE reads, yields one record per CDR3 protein. The repertoire has roughly 5,300 distinct CDR3 sequences, 36% of them found once; the top ten carry approximately 50%. Sequenced input: memory CD4+ T cells sorted from blood. Stated subset: memory CD4+ T cells, CD4+CD45RO+CD25-. The receptor source for this set is a female donor with breast cancer.

There are many counts of this clonotype. The rearrangement uses TRBV20-1 and TRBJ2-1; 10 bases agree with TRBD2. V gave up 0 bases and J gave up 8 bases; unmatched junction bases: 7. This CDR3 is built from 15 residues. Germline CDR1 DFQATT, CDR2 SNEGSKA (reference sequence). The CDR3, as DNA: TGCAGTGCTAGAGATGAGCGGGGGGGTAGTTATGAGCAGTTCTTC. Protein product: CSARDERGGSYEQFF.

This chain's CDR3 is CASSEWLYNEQFF. CDR3 nucleotide sequence: TGCGCCAGCAGTGAGTGGTTGTACAATGAGCAGTTCTTC. V gene TRBV10-2 combines with J gene TRBJ2-1; D is undetermined. Trimming removed 1 base from V and 4 bases from J, with 5 bases in between. Germline-derived CDR1 and CDR2 are WSHSY and SAAADI. The CDR3 runs 13 residues.

V and J are TRBV9 and TRBJ2-1; maybe TRBD2 (6 bases). There are 16 residues in the CDR3. The V and J ends lost 4 bases and 9 bases respectively, with 23 bases between them. Germline CDR1 reads SGDLS; CDR2 reads YYNGEE. CDR3 bases: TGTGCCAGCAGCTCTGAATGGGGGGTGCGGGCAGTTGAGCAGTTCTTC. It encodes CASSSEWGVRAVEQFF.

The rearrangement uses TRBV20-1 and TRBJ1-1, with D unresolved. Germline V CDR1 and CDR2: DFQATT, SNEGSKA (reference sequence). The CDR3 length is 11 residues. Trimming removed 1 base at V and 1 base at J, with 1 base between. DNA of the CDR3: TGCAGTGCTAGAGGGAACACTGAAGCTTTCTTT. Encoded protein: CSARGNTEAFF.

CDR3 coding DNA: TGTGCCAGTAGACAGGGGGGGCAGCCCCAGCATTTT. This translates into CASRQGGQPQHF. The J gene is TRBJ1-5, the V gene TRBV27; the match to TRBD1 covers 9 bases. Germline assignment: CDR1 MNHEY and CDR2 SMNVEV (reference sequence). This CDR3 comprises 12 residues. The V and J ends lost 9 bases and 7 bases, in that order; junction bases with no gene match: 4.

The V call is TRBV20-1, the J call TRBJ1-2; D remains ambiguous. CDR1 and CDR2 from the germline V gene are DFQATT and SNEGSKA (reference sequence). The CDR3 contains 13 residues. Trimming took 0 bases from V and 0 from J, leaving 5 bases between them. The CDR3 region has the DNA TGCAGTGCTAGAGAAATCTCTAACTATGGCTACACCTTC. It translates to CSAREISNYGYTF.

By share of the sample, this clonotype is medium-sized. V gene TRBV10-2 combines with J gene TRBJ1-1, with a weak D call TRBD1 (5 bases). The germline V gene encodes CDR1 WSHSY and CDR2 SAAADI. V was shortened by 0 bases and J by 4 bases, with 12 bases between the two germline ends. CDR3 size: 15 residues. Written as DNA, the CDR3 is TGCGCCAGCAGTGAGTCTCTAAGGGGTCCCACTGAAGCTTTCTTT. Its translation is CASSESLRGPTEAFF.

This clonotype was recorded many times. This rearrangement joins TRBV5-1 to TRBJ1-5, with 9 positions matching TRBD1. CDR1 is SGHRS and CDR2 is YFSETQ in the germline V gene. The junction had 4 bases not matched to a gene; V was cut back by 2 bases and J by 4 bases. There are 15 residues in the CDR3. The CDR3: CASSLGTGQNQPQHF. The CDR3 DNA follows: TGCGCCAGCAGCTTAGGGACAGGGCAAAATCAGCCCCAGCATTTT.

V is TRBV15 and J is TRBJ2-7; 7 bases agree with TRBD2. V lost 1 base to trimming and J lost 0 bases; unmatched junction nucleotides: 6. This CDR3 contains 16 residues. Germline lookup yields CDR1 LNHNV and CDR2 YYDKDF (reference sequence). CDR3 sequence (DNA): TGTGCCACCAGCAGAGTATTAACTAGCGCCTCCTACGAGCAGTACTTC. It encodes CATSRVLTSASYEQYF.

This clonotype is medium-sized (0.01 to 0.1%) in the sample. CDR3 bases: TGTGCCAGCAGCTTACTCCCTTTGGAGACCCAGTACTTC. Protein: CASSLLPLETQYF. The rearrangement uses TRBV7-9 and TRBJ2-5, with unresolved D. Germline CDR1 reads SEHNR; CDR2 reads FQNEAQ (reference sequence). V lost 2 bases and J lost 5, with 9 bases in between. This CDR3 comprises 13 residues.

This clonotype was observed at least ten times. The chain links TRBV6-1 to TRBJ1-2; 8 positions match TRBD1. The CDR3 covers 16 residues. With V trimmed by 2 bases and J by 3 bases, 8 bases remained unmatched. In germline, CDR1 is MNHNS, CDR2 SASEGT. CDR3 amino acids: CASSEPGQGRDYGYTF. As DNA, the CDR3 is TGTGCCAGCAGTGAACCCGGACAGGGACGGGACTATGGCTACACCTTC.

This clonotype occurred a few times. The genes are TRBV6-5 and TRBJ2-6; D gene uncertain. Germline assignment: CDR1 MNHEY and CDR2 SVGAGI. The CDR3 runs to 15 residues. The ends were cut back, 5 bases at V and 2 bases at J, with 10 bases in the middle. CDR3 DNA: TGTGCCAGCAGTCGCCCCCGGGCTGGGGCCAACGTCCTGACTTTC. Translation gives CASSRPRAGANVLTF.

This clonotype was detected ten times or more. The CDR3 DNA reads TGTGCCAGCAGCTTACTCCCTAGGCTAAGTTCCTACAATGAGCAGTTCTTC. This encodes CASSLLPRLSSYNEQFF. The rearrangement links TRBV7-3 to TRBJ2-1; no clear D gene. Germline V gene lookup returns CDR1 SGHTA and CDR2 FQGTGA. Trimming removed 2 bases from V and 1 base from J, with 15 bases in between. This CDR3 is built from 17 residues. Combining the CDR3 with reference TRBV7-3 and TRBJ2-1 gives the whole variable domain GAGVSQTPSNKVTEKGKYVELRCDPISGHTALYWYRQSLGQGPEFLIYFQGTGAADDSGLPNDRFFAVRPEGSVSTLKIQRTERGDSAVYLCASSLLPRLSSYNEQFFGPGTRLTVL.

By its share, this clonotype is medium-sized. The CDR3 loop is CASSYNPSGGTEAFF. CDR3 sequence (DNA): TGTGCCAGCAGTTATAACCCTTCGGGGGGCACTGAAGCTTTCTTT. V gene TRBV12-3 or TRBV12-4 combines with J gene TRBJ1-1, with D perhaps TRBD1 (5 bases). V was pared by 4 bases and J by 4 bases, with 16 bases between. CDR3 length: 15 amino acids.

Concerning this clonotype: No conserved phenylalanine or tryptophan is present at the end of the CDR3, so a read error is the likely explanation. Because the CDR3's place on the DNA is in doubt, the DNA is left out and the CDR3 is given as listed by TCRdb. The V gene is TRBV7-2, the J gene TRBJ1-1. The CDR3 region is 9 residues in length, termini included. Per the germline V gene, CDR1 is SGHTA and CDR2 is FQGNSA. CDR3 loop: CASSPYTFS.

This clonotype showed up many times. This sequence joins TRBV4-1 and TRBJ2-1; perhaps TRBD1 as D (5 bases). The CDR3 consists of 14 residues. V lost 3 bases and J 7 bases, leaving 13 bases between the germline ends. Germline loops: CDR1 MGHRA, CDR2 YSYEKL. The CDR3 is CASSQPWGPNEQFF. In DNA form, the CDR3 reads TGCGCCAGCAGCCAGCCCTGGGGCCCAAATGAGCAGTTCTTC.

This chain links TRBV29-1 with TRBJ2-5; D is ambiguous. Trimming took 7 bases from V and 2 from J, leaving 14 bases between them. CDR3 length equals 13 residues. Germline V lookup: CDR1 SQVTM, CDR2 ANQGSEA. The CDR3: CSGSRSLQETQYF. DNA for the CDR3: TGCAGCGGATCCCGGTCACTTCAAGAGACCCAGTACTTC.

Many counts were recorded for this clonotype. The chain carries TRBV12-3 or TRBV12-4 and TRBJ2-1, with 9 positions matching TRBD1. V shed 1 base and J 4 bases; nucleotides not matched to a gene: 2. The CDR3 runs 15 residues. The CDR3: CASSLEGQGYNEQFF. As DNA, the CDR3 is TGTGCCAGCAGTTTAGAAGGACAGGGGTACAATGAGCAGTTCTTC.

J is TRBJ2-7 and V is TRBV4-1; D not resolved. CDR3 size: 17 residues. Germline V gene lookup returns CDR1 MGHRA and CDR2 YSYEKL. V dropped 1 base and J dropped 2 bases, with 18 bases sitting between them. This CDR3 reads CASSQAPMLARAYEQYF. The CDR3 DNA is TGCGCCAGCAGCCAAGCCCCGATGTTGGCGAGAGCCTACGAGCAGTACTTC.

By sample fraction, this clonotype is medium-sized. The V call is TRBV29-1, the J call TRBJ2-7; possibly TRBD1 for D (5 bases). The germline V gene encodes CDR1 SQVTM and CDR2 ANQGSEA. The ends were cut back, 7 bases at V and 0 bases at J, with 16 bases in the middle. The CDR3 is 14 residues long. CDR3 bases: TGCAGCGCCGTTGGAGACAGAGGCTCCTACGAGCAGTACTTC. Protein: CSAVGDRGSYEQYF.

The V gene is TRBV5-1, the J gene TRBJ1-3; D perhaps matches TRBD1 (5 bases). The CDR3 length is 14 residues. V lost 7 bases and J 0 bases, leaving 11 bases between the germline ends. Germline values: CDR1 SGHRS, CDR2 YFSETQ. The CDR3, as DNA: TGCGCCAGCCACGACAGTGTCTCTGGAAACACCATATATTTT. It is translated as CASHDSVSGNTIYF.

This clonotype is medium-sized by share. The rearrangement joins TRBV4-1 to TRBJ2-3, with D hard to call. The V and J ends lost 2 bases and 2 bases respectively, with 14 bases between them. This CDR3 contains 16 residues. CDR1 and CDR2 from the germline V gene are MGHRA and YSYEKL. Written as DNA, the CDR3 is TGCGCCAGCAGCCAAATTTCTATGGTCACCACAGATACGCAGTATTTT. Translating it yields CASSQISMVTTDTQYF.